This TCR beta chain was profiled in a study of identical twins. Template switching created a universal primer site, and the cDNA included unique molecular identifiers. TCRdb redid the calling of the 5' RACE reads with MiXCR, one entry per CDR3 protein. Of 1.5 million to 2 million distinct CDR3 sequences in the sample, roughly 35% were seen once. Trimming at V came to 3 bases and at J to 5 bases, leaving 10 bases not matched to a gene. The CDR3 contains 17 residues. Findings and limits, study-wide: With beta out-of-frame sequences, excess sharing by twins was weaker. When twins shared out-of-frame alpha sequences, those sequences had excess low generation probability. There is a chance that invariant MAIT and iNKT cells partially muddied zero-insertion analyses.

A word on this clonotype: As yet, its antigen is unknown.

The clonotype was recovered from a newborn girl in good health. The chain couples TRBV12-3 or TRBV12-4 to TRBJ2-2, with 9 bases lining up with TRBD1. The sequenced sample consisted of cord blood. Here the CDR3 DNA reads TGTGCCAGCAGTTTCCCCCGGCGGACAGGGGAAACCGGGGAGCTGTTTTTT. Amino acids: CASSFPRRTGETGELFF.